This T cell receptor (beta chain) was observed in a study of T cell repertoires in cytomegalovirus infection. For the study at large: Through public TCR beta signatures, both CMV infection and matching HLA type were indicated.

General study results and limits: Dominating the ex vivo response were TCR beta clonotypes that were CMV-specific and HLA-C-restricted. The cumulative frequency of public TCR beta families identified carriers of CMV plus the relevant HLA.

TCRdb reprocessed the reads via MiXCR and lists one record per CDR3 protein. The data hold a few hundred thousand distinct CDR3 sequences, with 34% observed a single time. A note on this clonotype: Antigen: not known.

The receptor comes from a human donor in good health (CMV status not recorded). Some clones in this sample may be carry-over from other donors' samples. The source was cultured PBMCs, collected from culture after CMV antigen stimulation.

The DNA for the CDR3 is TGTGCCAGCAGCCGAGGTGGTGTCTCCTACGAGCAGTACTTC. It specifies CASSRGGVSYEQYF. The chain joins TRBV28 to TRBJ2-7; D ambiguous. The CDR3 is 14 residues long. Germline V gene lookup returns CDR1 MDHEN and CDR2 SYDVKM. Trimming left V 6 bases short and J 0 bases short, with 12 bases between.